This entry describes one TCR beta chain. Antigen specificity is unknown. The data derive from a study of cytomegalovirus exposure and HLA in healthy donors. Findings and caveats of the study: Sequencing artifact likely explains a cluster of highly shared sequence variants.

The PCR contained 60 Vbeta and 13 Jbeta primers. TCRdb keeps only in-frame clones here, not all; method: immunoSEQ multiplex PCR. This listing includes roughly 120,000 clones. Germline loops: CDR1 SGHNT, CDR2 YYREEE (reference sequence). This CDR3 spans 15 amino acids. V shed 3 bases, J shed 5 bases, and the junction held 8 bases outside the gene matches. The gene calls are TRBV5-4 and TRBJ2-5; 9 nucleotides align to TRBD2. The specimen sequenced was PBMCs. This TCR derives from a man aged 40-49 years in good health and CMV-seronegative. CDR3 DNA: TGTGCCAGCAGCTATAGCGGGAGACCTCGGGAGACCCAGTACTTC. It encodes CASSYSGRPRETQYF.